The 17 T cell receptor beta chains reported below all come from one sample, sequenced in a study of shared clonotypes between healthy human individuals. Libraries were prepared by immunoSEQ multiplex PCR; TCRdb keeps only in-frame clonotypes and omits some of them. The table includes fewer than 1.6 million clones, around 98.5% detected once. Sample: naive CD4+ T cells sorted from blood. Subset reported: CD45RA+ positively selected. These TCRs come from a man aged 30-40 years in good health.

V is TRBV7-6 and J is TRBJ2-7; no firm D call. Germline assignment: CDR1 SGHVS and CDR2 FNYEAQ. The V end was cut by 3 bases, the J end by 0 bases, with 12 bases between. The CDR3 has 15 amino acids. This CDR3 is CASSFRALISYEQYF. The CDR3 nucleotides are TGTGCCAGCAGCTTTCGGGCCTTAATCTCCTACGAGCAGTACTTC.

Only one count was recorded for this clone. The V gene is TRBV5-4, the J gene TRBJ2-3, with 8 bases lining up with TRBD1. V dropped 4 bases and J dropped 0; count of bases not matched to a gene: 7. This CDR3 has 16 residues. Germline V CDR1 and CDR2: SGHNT, YYREEE (reference sequence). The CDR3 DNA reads as TGTGCCAGCAGCCGGGGACAGGCGACAAGCACAGATACGCAGTATTTT. Translating gives CASSRGQATSTDTQYF.

The rearrangement links TRBV6-4 to TRBJ2-1; 7 bases are a match to TRBD2. V dropped 2 bases and J dropped 13; count of bases not matched to a gene: 8. Germline V lookup: CDR1 MRHNA, CDR2 SNTAGT. The CDR3 is 13 amino acids. DNA of the CDR3: TGTGCCAGCAGTGACGAGCGGGACTCTGTACAGTTCTTC. As protein: CASSDERDSVQFF.

This chain uses TRBV18 with TRBJ2-6, with D perhaps TRBD1 (5 bases). This CDR3 spans 19 amino acids. Germline V gene data show CDR1 as KGHSH and CDR2 as LQKENI. Trimming left V 3 bases short and J 0 bases short, with 18 bases between. This CDR3 is CASSPIRGSDSSGANVLTF. The CDR3 DNA reads as TGTGCCAGCTCACCGATTAGGGGATCTGATAGCTCTGGGGCCAACGTCCTGACTTTC.

The chain employs TRBV5-6 and TRBJ2-7; 12 bases match TRBD2. The junction had 9 bases not matched to a gene; V was cut back by 4 bases and J by 4 bases. Germline V gives CDR1 SGHDT, CDR2 YYEEEE. The CDR3 runs to 16 residues. CDR3 coding DNA: TGTGCCAGCAGCCAGAGGGGACTAGCGGGTGAATACGAGCAGTACTTC. This sequence encodes CASSQRGLAGEYEQYF.

V gene TRBV19 combines with J gene TRBJ2-2; no clear D gene. This CDR3 has 14 amino acids. The V end lost 2 bases, the J end lost 5 bases, and 9 bases lay between the germline ends. Looked up from germline, CDR1 is LNHDA and CDR2 is SQIVND (reference sequence). In DNA form, the CDR3 reads TGTGCCAGTAGTATAAGGGTTCAGACCGGGGAGCTGTTTTTT. It yields the protein CASSIRVQTGELFF.

The chain is built from TRBV28 and TRBJ2-5, with TRBD2 as a possible D gene (6 bases). The V and J ends lost 6 bases and 6 bases respectively, with 20 bases between them. Per the germline V gene, CDR1 is MDHEN and CDR2 is SYDVKM. This CDR3 is 15 amino acids long. The CDR3 DNA sequence: TGTGCCAGCAGGAAAAGGCTAGCGCGAGAGCAGACCCAGTACTTC. Residues: CASRKRLAREQTQYF.

The chain links TRBV7-9 to TRBJ2-7; a possible D gene is TRBD2 (6 bases). This CDR3 has 15 amino acids. Germline lookup yields CDR1 SEHNR and CDR2 FQNEAQ (reference sequence). V was trimmed by 5 bases and J by 1 base, leaving 15 bases between them. CDR3 sequence reads: CASSGWRALSYEQYF. DNA for the CDR3: TGTGCCAGCAGCGGCTGGAGGGCCTTATCCTACGAGCAGTACTTC.

A word on this clone: Different DNA sequences within this sample yield the same CDR3. The chain employs TRBV9 and TRBJ2-7, with D uncertain. Trimming shortened V by 0 bases and J by 2 bases, and 9 bases separated the two germline ends. This CDR3 contains 14 residues. The germline gives CDR1 SGDLS, CDR2 YYNGEE. CDR3: CASSVDGGPYEQYF. In DNA form, the CDR3 reads TGTGCCAGCAGCGTAGACGGCGGTCCCTACGAGCAGTACTTC.

The chain employs TRBV30 and TRBJ2-5; D possibly corresponds to TRBD1 (6 bases). This CDR3 comprises 12 residues. The germline gives CDR1 GTSNPN, CDR2 SVGIG (reference sequence). Trimming took off 2 bases at V and 3 bases at J, with 7 bases between the two ends. The CDR3 coding sequence is TGTGCCTGGAGTCCAGGGGAAGAGACCCAGTACTTC. Residues: CAWSPGEETQYF.

The chain links TRBV28 to TRBJ1-5; the D is unclear. V shed 3 bases and J shed 2 bases, with 14 bases lying between them. The CDR3 length is 16 residues. Per germline, CDR1 MDHEN and CDR2 SYDVKM. This CDR3 reads CASSLGGLGGNQPQHF. CDR3 in DNA: TGTGCCAGCAGTTTGGGCGGGTTGGGCGGCAATCAGCCCCAGCATTTT.

The chain combines TRBV15 with TRBJ2-2, with D perhaps TRBD2 (6 bases). The CDR3 is made up of 16 amino acids. Germline V CDR1 and CDR2: LNHNV, YYDKDF (reference sequence). Between the trimmed V and J ends, which lost 3 bases and 4 bases, there was a span of 15 bases. The CDR3 DNA sequence: TGTGCCACCAGCAGGGACGCGGGATTGCTCACCGGGGAGCTGTTTTTT. It codes for CATSRDAGLLTGELFF.

This chain links TRBV5-5 with TRBJ1-2, with D uncertain. The V gene's germline CDR1 is SGHKS and CDR2 YYEKEE (reference sequence). The V end was cut by 2 bases, the J end by 2 bases, with 7 bases between. This CDR3 has 13 amino acids. The CDR3 region is CASSLQQNYGYTF. The CDR3 DNA follows: TGTGCCAGCAGCTTACAACAGAACTATGGCTACACCTTC.

The gene calls are TRBV27 and TRBJ2-7; weak D call: TRBD1 (6 bases). In germline, CDR1 is MNHEY, CDR2 SMNVEV (reference sequence). This CDR3 region has 14 residues. Between the trimmed V and J ends, which lost 3 bases and 3 bases, there was a span of 12 bases. DNA for the CDR3: TGTGCCAGCAGTTTGAAGGGGACACACTACGAGCAGTACTTC. Translated, it gives CASSLKGTHYEQYF.

V and J are TRBV28 and TRBJ2-1, with D perhaps TRBD1 or TRBD2 (5 bases each). With 3 bases removed from V and 8 bases from J, the gap between germline ends came to 11 bases. Looked up from germline, CDR1 is MDHEN and CDR2 is SYDVKM. CDR3 length: 13 amino acids. The CDR3 is CASSFILGDEQFF. Written as DNA, the CDR3 is TGTGCCAGCAGTTTTATACTGGGGGATGAGCAGTTCTTC.

About this clone itself: This sample includes further DNA sequences coding for the same CDR3. The rearrangement uses TRBV20-1 and TRBJ2-1; D call uncertain. The germline V gene encodes CDR1 DFQATT and CDR2 SNEGSKA (reference sequence). This CDR3 is 11 amino acids long. V lost 3 bases, J lost 10 bases, and 10 bases lay in between. DNA of the CDR3: TGCAGTGCTAGGGCCGGGCCAGAGCAGTTCTTC. This gives the protein CSARAGPEQFF.

V and J are TRBV15 and TRBJ2-7; the D is unclear. Germline CDR1 is LNHNV and CDR2 is YYDKDF (reference sequence). The CDR3 extends over 13 amino acids. The V end was cut by 8 bases, the J end by 3 bases, with 14 bases between. CDR3 residues: CATSAGAYYEQYF. CDR3 bases: TGTGCCACCTCAGCAGGAGCCTACTACGAGCAGTACTTC.